This T cell receptor (beta chain) was sequenced in a study of blood T cell repertoires in COVID-19. Whole-study context: From T cells, B-cell-depleted T cells, or PBMCs came the material, which was cDNA or gDNA.

Original processing methods: Reference gene primer amplification in the assay estimated nucleated cell counts. Using immunoSEQ multiplex PCR, the repertoire was profiled, and TCRdb retains in-frame clones only, with some absent. The DNA gave D and trimming, while V, J and clone size come from that table. The sample lists more than 150,000 clones; 80% to 90% were seen once. Germline lookup yields CDR1 SGHTA and CDR2 FQGNSA. The CDR3 is 14 residues long. The V and J ends lost 0 bases and 4 bases respectively, with 6 bases between them. The V call is TRBV7-2, the J call TRBJ1-4; D gene unclear. This sequence was found in a man in his sixties or seventies with active or convalescent COVID-19. The sample consisted of peripheral blood. The CDR3 spells CASSLAARNEKLFF. The CDR3 nucleotides read TGTGCCAGCAGCTTAGCAGCCCGTAATGAAAAACTGTTTTTT.